This T cell receptor beta chain was profiled in a study of T cell responses to AZD1222 COVID-19 vaccine. The germline V gene has CDR1 SSHAT and CDR2 FNYEAQ (reference sequence). V was pared by 0 bases and J by 4 bases, with 18 bases between. This CDR3 contains 17 residues. Data came from immunoSEQ multiplex PCR; TCRdb stores just in-frame clones and leaves some out. The sample lists roughly 100,000 clones; around 95% were seen once. The V call is TRBV7-7, the J call TRBJ2-5; D possibly corresponds to TRBD2 (5 bases). This sequence was found in an adult in good health. Sequences were derived from peripheral blood, sampled on day 0 of AZD1222 vaccination. CDR3 nucleotide sequence: TGTGCCAGCAGCTTAGCGACTGGCGGCGGGTTGGGAGAGACCCAGTACTTC. Its protein is CASSLATGGGLGETQYF. The variable domain in full, completed from reference TRBV7-7 and TRBJ2-5, reads GAGVSQSPRYKVTKRGQDVTLRCDPISSHATLYWYQQALGQGPEFLTYFNYEAQPDKSGLPSDRFSAERPEGSISTLTIQRTEQRDSAMYRCASSLATGGGLGETQYFGPGTRLLVL.